Listed below are T cell receptor beta chains from one sample, sequenced in a study of T cell changes during pregnancy in multiple sclerosis. TCRdb's table, derived via immunoSEQ multiplex PCR, lists solely in-frame clones and lacks some. Of 60,000 to 90,000 clones in the sample, about 93% were seen once. The sample consisted of peripheral blood, taken in the first trimester of pregnancy. Receptors originate from a female donor in good health, enrolled as a control in a pregnancy study. The CDR3 runs from the conserved cysteine through the conserved F or W. The D gene is left open where the match is weak. Clone sizes are given selectively: once, few, many, or a class where the clone is expanded.

>.|.|TRBV10-3|TRBJ2-5
CAISESMGRGGQETQYF
TGTGCCATCAGTGAGTCGATGGGGAGAGGCGGCCAAGAGACCCAGTACTTC
>.|TRBD2|TRBV4-1|TRBJ2-1
CASSRLTSGRDNEQFF
TGCGCCAGCAGCCGCCTAACTAGCGGGAGGGACAATGAGCAGTTCTTC
>.|.|TRBV28|TRBJ2-2
CAITGAGELFF
TGTGCCATCACGGGTGCCGGGGAGCTGTTTTTT
>.|.|TRBV18|TRBJ2-3
CASSPRRGGEDTQYF
TGTGCCAGCTCACCACGACGAGGGGGGGAAGATACGCAGTATTTT
>.|TRBD1|TRBV30|TRBJ2-7
CAWQGVRNEQYF
TGTGCCTGGCAGGGGGTCAGGAACGAGCAGTACTTC
>once|.|TRBV29-1|TRBJ1-1
CSGPTRGAGEAFF
TGCAGCGGCCCCACTCGGGGGGCTGGTGAAGCTTTCTTT
>.|.|TRBV4-1|TRBJ2-1
CASSQVRDGNEQFF
TGCGCCAGCAGCCAGGTACGGGATGGTAATGAGCAGTTCTTC
>.|.|TRBV2|TRBJ1-2
CASSPLDGYTF
TGTGCCAGCAGCCCCCTAGATGGCTACACCTTC
>few|.|TRBV19|TRBJ1-1
CASSATANTEAFF
TGTGCCAGTAGTGCGACAGCGAACACTGAAGCTTTCTTT
>.|TRBD2|TRBV28|TRBJ2-7
CASSFAGVYEQYF
TGTGCCAGCAGTTTCGCGGGGGTCTACGAGCAGTACTTC
>.|.|TRBV5-4|TRBJ2-4
CASSTGEKGIQYF
TGTGCCAGCAGCACCGGGGAGAAGGGCATTCAGTACTTC
>once|TRBD2|TRBV7-2|TRBJ2-3
CASSPGTTTQYF
TGTGCCAGCAGCCCCGGGACTACTACGCAGTATTTT
>.|.|TRBV7-2|TRBJ2-2
CASSLDSVSTGELFF
TGTGCCAGCAGCCTGGACAGTGTGAGCACCGGGGAGCTGTTTTTT
>once|.|TRBV10-3|TRBJ1-2
CAISEISGRRTGYTF
TGTGCCATCAGTGAGATATCTGGCAGGCGAACGGGCTACACCTTC
>.|TRBD1|TRBV28|TRBJ1-1
CASSLKWTGGITEAFF
TGTGCCAGCAGTTTAAAGTGGACAGGGGGGATCACTGAAGCTTTCTTT
>medium-sized|.|TRBV5-4|TRBJ1-1
CASSQQQYTEAFF
TGTGCCAGCAGCCAACAACAGTACACTGAAGCTTTCTTT
>.|TRBD2|TRBV7-9|TRBJ2-5
CASSPPGEGMETQYF
TGTGCCAGCAGCCCACCTGGGGAGGGTATGGAGACCCAGTACTTC
>few|TRBD1|TRBV19|TRBJ1-4
CASSKTGQGTNEKLFF
TGTGCCAGTAGTAAGACCGGACAGGGAACTAATGAAAAACTGTTTTTT
>.|.|TRBV27|TRBJ1-4
CASSLSWGDEKLFF
TGTGCCAGCAGTTTATCGTGGGGGGACGAAAAACTGTTTTTT
>.|TRBD2|TRBV30|TRBJ2-5
CAWASGSETQYF
TGTGCCTGGGCTAGCGGGAGTGAGACCCAGTACTTC
>.|.|TRBV2|TRBJ1-2
CASMGAQGYTF
TGTGCCAGCATGGGGGCACAAGGCTACACCTTC
>few|.|TRBV7-9|TRBJ2-7
CASSFNAGAYEQYF
TGTGCCAGCAGCTTTAATGCGGGCGCCTACGAGCAGTACTTC
>.|TRBD1|TRBV28|TRBJ1-4
CASSPRLGDRVEKLFF
TGTGCCAGCAGTCCACGTCTAGGGGACAGGGTTGAAAAACTGTTTTTT
>few|.|TRBV2|TRBJ1-5
CASSEWHLSNQPQHF
TGTGCCAGCAGTGAATGGCACCTTAGCAATCAGCCCCAGCATTTT
>few|.|TRBV7-6|TRBJ2-7
CASSLLGGEQYF
TGTGCCAGCAGTCTGTTAGGAGGCGAGCAGTACTTC
>.|TRBD2|TRBV6-5|TRBJ2-7
CASQGAGDIYEQYF
TGTGCCAGCCAGGGAGCGGGAGATATATACGAGCAGTACTTC
>.|.|TRBV27|TRBJ1-3
CGSGKEAGNTIYF
TGTGGAAGCGGCAAAGAGGCTGGAAACACCATATATTTT
>.|.|TRBV12-2|TRBJ2-5
CASRLGEVGTVKETQYF
TGTGCAAGTCGCTTAGGGGAGGTCGGGACTGTAAAAGAGACCCAGTACTTC
>.|.|TRBV14|TRBJ2-5
CASSQEEVQGLERETQYF
TGTGCCAGCAGCCAAGAGGAAGTTCAGGGCCTGGAAAGAGAGACCCAGTACTTC
>.|.|TRBV7-9|TRBJ2-7
CASSLGGGVSFQYF
TGTGCCAGCAGCTTAGGCGGAGGGGTTTCCTTCCAGTACTTC
>.|.|TRBV19|TRBJ2-3
CASSRLSTTPDTQYF
TGTGCCAGTAGCAGACTTTCTACTACCCCAGATACGCAGTATTTT
>.|TRBD1|TRBV2|TRBJ2-3
CASRVWDRAADTQYF
TGTGCCAGCAGGGTTTGGGACAGGGCGGCAGATACGCAGTATTTT
>once|.|TRBV28|TRBJ2-6
CASSLENSGANVLTF
TGTGCCAGCAGTTTAGAGAACTCTGGGGCCAACGTCCTGACTTTC
>.|.|TRBV11-2|TRBJ2-7
CASSLVRTRSYEQYF
TGTGCCAGCAGCTTAGTTAGGACTCGTTCCTACGAGCAGTACTTC
>.|.|TRBV2|TRBJ1-3
CASSVDSYSGNTIYF
TGTGCCAGCAGTGTCGACAGTTACTCTGGAAACACCATATATTTT
>.|.|TRBV6-5|TRBJ1-2
CASSYSITSDYGYTF
TGTGCCAGCAGTTACTCGATAACGAGCGACTATGGCTACACCTTC
>.|TRBD1|TRBV6-5|TRBJ1-1
CASSSGTVNTEAFF
TGTGCCAGCAGCTCCGGGACAGTGAACACTGAAGCTTTCTTT
>.|TRBD1|TRBV19|TRBJ2-5
CATRDRANQETQYF
TGTGCCACCAGGGACAGGGCCAACCAAGAGACCCAGTACTTC
>.|.|TRBV5-1|TRBJ2-2
CASSLSPSDRRELFF
TGCGCCAGCAGCTTGTCCCCTAGCGATCGAAGGGAGCTGTTTTTT
>once|.|TRBV25-1|TRBJ2-5
CASSDLIDFAGQETQYF
TGTGCCAGCAGTGACCTGATAGACTTTGCGGGACAAGAGACCCAGTACTTC
>.|TRBD1|TRBV7-2|TRBJ1-1
CASSTGTGLKAFF
TGTGCCAGCAGCACCGGGACAGGGTTGAAAGCTTTCTTT
>.|.|TRBV7-8|TRBJ1-4
CASSLRSGKGLYEKLFF
TGTGCCAGCAGCTTAAGGTCAGGGAAGGGCCTATATGAAAAACTGTTTTTT
>.|.|TRBV28|TRBJ1-5
CASTFFGTPDQPQHF
TGTGCCAGCACTTTCTTCGGGACACCCGATCAGCCCCAGCATTTT
>.|.|TRBV5-1|TRBJ1-2
CASSLRTSSGGGYTF
TGCGCCAGCAGCTTACGGACCTCCTCCGGGGGGGGCTACACCTTC
>.|.|TRBV18|TRBJ2-7
CASSPPPARGTDEQYF
TGTGCCAGCTCACCACCGCCGGCCAGGGGAACCGACGAGCAGTACTTC
>.|TRBD2|TRBV4-1|TRBJ2-7
CASSPGLAGSYEQYF
TGCGCCAGCAGCCCGGGACTAGCGGGCTCCTACGAGCAGTACTTC
>.|TRBD2|TRBV27|TRBJ2-7
CASSFASGSRYEQYF
TGTGCCAGCAGTTTTGCTAGCGGGAGTAGGTACGAGCAGTACTTC
>.|TRBD2|TRBV4-1|TRBJ2-3
CASSQWAAGTDTQYF
TGCGCCAGCAGCCAATGGGCAGCGGGAACAGATACGCAGTATTTT
>.|.|TRBV5-1|TRBJ2-3
CASSFQSTDTQYF
TGCGCCAGCAGCTTCCAGAGCACAGATACGCAGTATTTT
>.|.|TRBV19|TRBJ2-7
CASSIMGGTSYEQYF
TGTGCCAGTAGTATTATGGGGGGGACATCCTACGAGCAGTACTTC
>.|.|TRBV27|TRBJ2-7
CASSSFSYEQYF
TGTGCCAGCAGTTCCTTCTCCTACGAGCAGTACTTC
>.|TRBD2|TRBV5-1|TRBJ2-5
CASSSGLAGQETQYF
TGCGCCAGCAGTTCCGGACTAGCGGGTCAAGAGACCCAGTACTTC
>.|TRBD1|TRBV28|TRBJ2-5
CASSRDRPQQETQYF
TGTGCCAGCTCGAGGGACAGGCCTCAACAAGAGACCCAGTACTTC